This T cell receptor (beta chain) was captured in a study of human versus mouse CDR3 diversity and MHC coevolution. The study, taken as a whole, reports: By iCHAO1, human TCR beta clonotypes numbered approximately 1.5 million, the most.

The method was immunoSEQ multiplex PCR; TCRdb's version includes in-frame clones alone and lacks a portion of them. The sample contains just under 60,000 clones, roughly 94% of which appear only once. To note about this clone: Its antigen is undetermined.

Material: naive CD4+ T cells from blood. Subset here: CD45RO-negative CD62L-positive naive CD4 T cells. The TCR comes from a person between 60 and 69 years old in good health.

CDR3 region: CASSWGGQGIRTEAFF. In DNA, the CDR3 is TGTGCCAGCAGTTGGGGTGGACAGGGAATAAGAACTGAAGCTTTCTTT. This chain connects TRBV6-5 to TRBJ1-1; the match to TRBD1 covers 8 bases. J lost 5 bases, V lost 4 bases, and 12 bases had no gene match. From germline, CDR1 is MNHEY and CDR2 SVGAGI. This CDR3 has 16 amino acids.